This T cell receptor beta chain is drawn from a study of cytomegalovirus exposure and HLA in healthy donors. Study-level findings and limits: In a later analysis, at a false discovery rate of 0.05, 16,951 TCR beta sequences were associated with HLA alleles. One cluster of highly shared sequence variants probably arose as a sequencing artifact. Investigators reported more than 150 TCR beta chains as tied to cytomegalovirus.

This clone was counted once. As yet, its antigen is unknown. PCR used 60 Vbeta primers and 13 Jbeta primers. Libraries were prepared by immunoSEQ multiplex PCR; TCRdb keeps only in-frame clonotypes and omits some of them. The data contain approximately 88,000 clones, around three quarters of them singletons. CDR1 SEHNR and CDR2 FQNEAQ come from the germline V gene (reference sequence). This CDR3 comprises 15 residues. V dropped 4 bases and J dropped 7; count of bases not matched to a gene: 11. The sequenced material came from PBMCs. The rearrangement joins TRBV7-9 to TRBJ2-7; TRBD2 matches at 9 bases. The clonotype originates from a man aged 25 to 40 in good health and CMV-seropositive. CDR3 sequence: CASSSTIAGAREQYF. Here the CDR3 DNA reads TGTGCCAGCAGCTCGACGATAGCGGGAGCAAGGGAGCAGTACTTC.